Listed below are T cell receptor beta chains from one sample, sequenced in a study of shared clonotypes between healthy human individuals. Sequenced by immunoSEQ multiplex PCR; TCRdb stores in-frame clones only, minus some. Of 2 million to 2.5 million clones in the sample, approximately 95% were seen once. The material sequenced was naive CD4+ T cells sorted from blood. The receptors here all came from a man younger than 35 in good health. Each CDR3 is given with its conserved first and last residue. The D gene is left open where the match is weak. Where a row states a size, it is once, few, many or the class of an expanded clone; other rows omit it.

abundance,j_gene,d_gene,v_gene,CDR3nt,CDR3aa
-,TRBJ1-4,-,TRBV28,TGTGCCAGCAGCTCCGCTGACAGACTTAATGAAAAACTGTTTTTT,CASSSADRLNEKLFF
-,TRBJ2-1,-,TRBV5-1,TGCGCCAGCAGCTCGGGACAGGGACTAGCCAATGAGCAGTTCTTC,CASSSGQGLANEQFF
-,TRBJ2-1,-,TRBV7-2,TGTGCCAGCAGCTTTCGATGGGCCAATGAGCAGTTCTTC,CASSFRWANEQFF
-,TRBJ2-7,-,TRBV6-5,TGTGCCAGCTCTTCGGACTTGTCCTACGAGCAGTACTTC,CASSSDLSYEQYF
-,TRBJ1-2,TRBD1,TRBV7-9,TGTGCCAGCAGTCCTGGGACAGTCCAGCACTATGGCTACACCTTC,CASSPGTVQHYGYTF
-,TRBJ1-6,-,TRBV6-5,TGTGCCAGCAGTTACCAGAACAGGGAGTACAATTCACCCCTCCACTTT,CASSYQNREYNSPLHF
-,TRBJ2-7,-,TRBV10-1,TGCGCCAGCGTCGACAGGCACTACGAGCAGTACTTC,CASVDRHYEQYF
-,TRBJ2-3,TRBD2,TRBV15,TGTGCCACCAGCAGCGGGGGGGCCGCAGATACGCAGTATTTT,CATSSGGAADTQYF
-,TRBJ2-7,TRBD2,TRBV28,TGTGCCAGCAGTTTAGAAAGCGGGGGGGTCCCCTACGAGCAGTACTTC,CASSLESGGVPYEQYF
few,TRBJ1-1,TRBD1,TRBV27,TGTGCCAGCAGTCGGCGGTCCGACAGGGTCGGCACTGAAGCTTTCTTT,CASSRRSDRVGTEAFF
-,TRBJ1-6,-,TRBV4-3,TGCGCCAGCGGCGCACAGGGAGTGAGAGGCTCACCCCTCCACTTT,CASGAQGVRGSPLHF
-,TRBJ1-1,-,TRBV7-7,TGTGCTAGGTTCCCGAGGGGAGGAGAGAACACTGAAGCTTTCTTT,CARFPRGGENTEAFF
-,TRBJ1-3,TRBD1,TRBV28,TGTGCCAGCAGTTCCGAGGACAGGGGGCTTAGTGGAAACACCATATATTTT,CASSSEDRGLSGNTIYF
-,TRBJ2-7,TRBD2,TRBV28,TGTGCCAGCAGCTCTAGCGGGGGGGCATTTAGATACGAGCAGTACTTC,CASSSSGGAFRYEQYF
-,TRBJ2-7,TRBD2,TRBV27,TGTGCCAGCAGTTTGCCCGGGAGGGTGGGAAACGAGCAGTACTTC,CASSLPGRVGNEQYF
once,TRBJ2-5,-,TRBV5-7,TGTGCCAGCAGCTCCCCGGGACATAAGGTAACCCAGTACTTC,CASSSPGHKVTQYF
-,TRBJ2-1,-,TRBV13,TGTGCCAGCAGCTTAGGCCACCGCCGGGACACGAGCTCCTACAATGAGCAGTTCTTC,CASSLGHRRDTSSYNEQFF
once,TRBJ2-2,-,TRBV18,TGTGCCAGCTCACCCCCTACTCACACCGGGGAGCTGTTTTTT,CASSPPTHTGELFF
-,TRBJ1-2,TRBD1,TRBV7-9,TGTGCCAGCAGCCCCGGGGGGACAGCCTTCTATAGTGGCTACACCTTC,CASSPGGTAFYSGYTF
-,TRBJ2-1,-,TRBV7-2,TGTGCCAGCAGCTTACTGGTCGGCGGTACCAATGAGCAGTTCTTC,CASSLLVGGTNEQFF
-,TRBJ1-1,-,TRBV28,TGTGCCAGCAGTTCTCACTCAGGGGTGGCTATGGCTTTCTTT,CASSSHSGVAMAFF
-,TRBJ2-7,TRBD2,TRBV10-3,TGTGCCATCAGTGAACTAGCGGGAGAGTACGAGCAGTACTTC,CAISELAGEYEQYF
-,TRBJ1-2,-,TRBV7-2,TGTGCCAGCACCCCGGAACGGACCGCCTATGGCTACACCTTC,CASTPERTAYGYTF
-,TRBJ2-7,-,TRBV5-1,TGCGCCAGCAGCTTGGGCCCTGGCGCGGGTTACGAGCAGTACTTC,CASSLGPGAGYEQYF
-,TRBJ1-1,TRBD1,TRBV28,TGTGCCAGCAGTCGCGGACAGGGTGGATGGAACACTGAAGCTTTCTTT,CASSRGQGGWNTEAFF
-,TRBJ1-1,-,TRBV6-4,TGTGCCAGCAGGGGTAACTATCAGAACACTGAAGCTTTCTTT,CASRGNYQNTEAFF
-,TRBJ1-6,-,TRBV7-8,TGTGCCAGCAGCGTCGATACGGCCTCCCGGCACTTT,CASSVDTASRHF
-,TRBJ1-3,-,TRBV5-4,TGTGCCAGCGGACCCGTCACGGGAAGCTCTGGAAACACCATATATTTT,CASGPVTGSSGNTIYF
-,TRBJ2-1,-,TRBV14,TGTGCCAGCAGCCCAACCAGGAACAATGAGCAGTTCTTC,CASSPTRNNEQFF
-,TRBJ1-3,-,TRBV25-1,TGTGCCAGCAGTGCCCCGGGGTCTCCTTCTGGAAACACCATATATTTT,CASSAPGSPSGNTIYF
-,TRBJ2-3,-,TRBV9,TGTGCCAGCAGCGTAGGTTCTAGCCTTCCGAGGGGGGATACGCAGTATTTT,CASSVGSSLPRGDTQYF
once,TRBJ2-7,-,TRBV5-4,TGTGCCAGCAGCTCCAGGGCAGGTCCCTACGAGCAGTACTTC,CASSSRAGPYEQYF
-,TRBJ2-7,-,TRBV6-5,TGTGCCAGCAGAAGCCCAGGGGTAAGCTACGAGCAGTACTTC,CASRSPGVSYEQYF
-,TRBJ2-5,TRBD2,TRBV7-2,TGTGCCAGCAGCTTAGGAGGGCGGGAGAGGGAGACCCAGTACTTC,CASSLGGRERETQYF
-,TRBJ1-2,TRBD1,TRBV30,TGTGCCTGGAGTCACCCGGACAGGGGGAGTGGGGGCTACACCTTC,CAWSHPDRGSGGYTF
-,TRBJ2-7,TRBD1,TRBV11-3,TGTGCCAGCAGCCCATCTTACGGACAGGGGGCGCTTGTAAGGTCCTACGAGCAGTACTTC,CASSPSYGQGALVRSYEQYF
-,TRBJ2-1,TRBD2,TRBV4-3,TGCGCCAGCAGCCCTGGGACTAGCGGGAGCGATGAGCAGTTCTTC,CASSPGTSGSDEQFF
-,TRBJ1-2,-,TRBV5-1,TGCGCCAGCAGCTTGCGAGGGGCCGAACTCTATGGCTACACCTTC,CASSLRGAELYGYTF